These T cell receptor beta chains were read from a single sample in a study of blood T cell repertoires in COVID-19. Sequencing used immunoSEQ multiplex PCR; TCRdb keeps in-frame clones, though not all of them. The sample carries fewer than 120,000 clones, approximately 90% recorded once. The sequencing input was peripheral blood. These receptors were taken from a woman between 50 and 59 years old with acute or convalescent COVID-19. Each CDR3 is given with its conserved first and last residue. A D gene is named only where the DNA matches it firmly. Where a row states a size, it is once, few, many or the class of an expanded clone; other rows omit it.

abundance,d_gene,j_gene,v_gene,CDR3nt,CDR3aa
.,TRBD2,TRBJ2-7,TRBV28,TGTGCCAGCAGTTTAACGCGACTAGCGGGAGACGAGCAGTACTTC,CASSLTRLAGDEQYF
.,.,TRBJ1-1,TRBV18,TGTGCCAGCTCACTAAGCGATCTGAGGATGAACACTGAAGCTTTCTTT,CASSLSDLRMNTEAFF
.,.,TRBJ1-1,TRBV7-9,TGTGCCAGCAGCTTGGGACCTTGGGAGGGCACTGAAGCTTTCTTT,CASSLGPWEGTEAFF
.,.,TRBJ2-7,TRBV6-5,TGTGCCAGCATTAGGGGGAGCGCCTTATCCTACGAGCAGTACTTC,CASIRGSALSYEQYF
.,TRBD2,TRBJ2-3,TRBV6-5,TGTGCCAGCAGTTTGGGACTAGGCGCACCAGATACGCAGTATTTT,CASSLGLGAPDTQYF
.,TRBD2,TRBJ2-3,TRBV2,TGTGCCTCGAGGGGGACTAGCGGGTCTAGCACAGATACGCAGTATTTT,CASRGTSGSSTDTQYF
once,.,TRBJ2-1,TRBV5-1,TGCGCCAGCAGCTCACGCACATTAAACGTTGAGCAGTTCTTC,CASSSRTLNVEQFF
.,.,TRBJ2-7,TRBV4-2,TGTGCCAGCAGCCAAGTTAGGAGTTCCTACGAGCAGTACTTC,CASSQVRSSYEQYF
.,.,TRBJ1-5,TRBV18,TGTGCCAGCTCATCTAGACAGGCTCAGGGGCAGCCCCAGCATTTT,CASSSRQAQGQPQHF
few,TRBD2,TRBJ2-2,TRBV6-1,TGTGCCAGCAGTGGGCCCAGACTAGCGGGGGGGTCCACCGGGGAGCTGTTTTTT,CASSGPRLAGGSTGELFF
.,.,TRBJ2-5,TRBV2,TGTGCCAGCTCATCCTGGCGGGATAGGGAGACCCAGTACTTC,CASSSWRDRETQYF
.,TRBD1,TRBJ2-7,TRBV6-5,TGTGCCAGCAGCCCGGACAGGGGGACCTACGAGCAGTACTTC,CASSPDRGTYEQYF
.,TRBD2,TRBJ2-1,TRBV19,TGTGCCAGTAGCCCACTAGCGGGAGGACACAATGAGCAGTTCTTC,CASSPLAGGHNEQFF
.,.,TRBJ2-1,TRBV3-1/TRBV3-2,TGTGCCAGCAGCCAAATATGGGGGGGCGGGAATGAGCAGTTCTTC,CASSQIWGGGNEQFF